These T cell receptor beta chains were read from a single sample in a study of T-cell reconstitution after alpha-beta-depleted transplantation in children. One entry per CDR3 protein results from TCRdb running MiXCR on the PCR reads. This repertoire shows 330,000 or so distinct CDR3 sequences, 10% found once; its top ten account for over 6%. Here the sequenced sample was PBMCs, taken before TCRalphabeta/CD19-depleted stem cell transplant. The source is a boy in the first two years of life with acute myeloid leukemia, due to receive a stem cell transplant. Both conserved end residues are part of each CDR3. A D gene is named only where the DNA matches it firmly. Where a row states a size, it is once, few, many or the class of an expanded clone; other rows omit it.

size	J	V	D	CDR3	DNA
many	TRBJ2-7	TRBV28	TRBD1	CASRGGQGIYEQYF	TGTGCCAGCAGGGGAGGACAGGGGATCTACGAGCAGTACTTC
many	TRBJ2-1	TRBV9	TRBD1	CASSVETGVSREQFF	TGTGCCAGCAGCGTAGAAACAGGGGTGAGCCGTGAGCAGTTCTTC
few	TRBJ2-7	TRBV11-2	NA	CGSSQQGYEQYF	TGTGGCAGCAGCCAACAGGGCTACGAGCAGTACTTC
NA	TRBJ2-7	TRBV20-1	NA	CSARVTRGEQYF	TGCAGTGCTAGAGTCACTCGCGGCGAGCAGTACTTC
many	TRBJ2-2	TRBV7-6	NA	CASSLEVITGELFF	TGTGCCAGCAGCTTAGAAGTGATCACCGGGGAGCTGTTTTTT
many	TRBJ2-1	TRBV14	NA	CASSQVTFYNEQFF	TGTGCCAGCAGCCAGGTAACTTTTTACAATGAGCAGTTCTTC
many	TRBJ1-2	TRBV3-1	NA	CASSQITSAGYTF	TGTGCCAGCAGCCAGATAACCTCGGCCGGCTACACCTTC
many	TRBJ2-5	TRBV7-2	TRBD2	CASSQLAGAQVQYF	TGTGCCAGCAGCCAACTAGCGGGGGCCCAGGTCCAGTACTTC
many	TRBJ2-5	TRBV10-3	TRBD2	CAISETTSREYF	TGTGCCATCAGTGAGACGACTAGCAGGGAGTACTTC
NA	TRBJ2-7	TRBV4-3	TRBD1	CASSPGQGAYELYF	TGCGCCAGCAGCCCCGGACAGGGGGCCTACGAGCTGTACTTC
many	TRBJ2-7	TRBV2	TRBD1	CASSDKRQGSRYEQYF	TGTGCCAGCAGTGACAAGCGACAGGGAAGTCGGTACGAGCAGTACTTC
many	TRBJ2-5	TRBV5-1	NA	CASSLARVSGSQETQYF	TGCGCCAGCAGCTTGGCCAGGGTATCAGGTTCGCAAGAGACCCAGTACTTC
NA	TRBJ1-1	TRBV7-6	NA	CASSLAEFMNTEAFF	TGTGCCAGCAGCTTAGCGGAGTTCATGAACACTGAAGCTTTCTTT
few	TRBJ1-6	TRBV5-1	NA	CASSYGSSYNSPLHF	TGCGCCAGCAGCTACGGGAGCTCCTATAATTCACCCCTCCACTTT
few	TRBJ2-4	TRBV7-2	NA	CASSLASLLKGIQYF	TGTGCCAGCAGCTTAGCCTCTCTTCTAAAGGGAATTCAGTACTTC
NA	TRBJ2-1	TRBV24-1	TRBD2	CATSVSLAGVNEQFF	TGTGCCACCAGTGTCTCCCTAGCGGGAGTCAATGAGCAGTTCTTC
many	TRBJ2-7	TRBV4-3	TRBD1	CASSQEGTGPTYEQYF	TGCGCCAGCAGCCAAGAGGGGACAGGACCTACCTACGAGCAGTACTTC
many	TRBJ2-4	TRBV7-9	NA	CASGSSLAKNIQYF	TGTGCCAGCGGGTCATCACTAGCCAAAAACATTCAGTACTTC
many	TRBJ2-2	TRBV28	TRBD2	CASSRLAGGNGELFF	TGTGCCAGCAGTCGACTAGCGGGAGGTAACGGGGAGCTGTTTTTT
many	TRBJ1-6	TRBV20-1	NA	CSARDLNSPLHF	TGCAGTGCTAGAGATCTCAATTCACCCCTCCACTTT
NA	TRBJ2-1	TRBV6-5	TRBD2	CASSYSLAASYNEQFF	TGTGCCAGCAGTTACTCACTAGCGGCCTCCTACAATGAGCAGTTCTTC
many	TRBJ1-5	TRBV2	NA	CASSVGRDFNQPQHF	TGTGCCAGCAGCGTCGGACGGGACTTCAATCAGCCCCAGCATTTT
many	TRBJ2-7	TRBV20-1	TRBD2	CSASRPGLAGGRFSYEQYF	TGCAGTGCTAGTAGGCCGGGACTAGCGGGAGGACGCTTCTCCTACGAGCAGTACTTC
many	TRBJ2-3	TRBV21-1	NA	CASSKERQGALAGGTDTQYF	TGTGCCAGCAGCAAAGAGCGACAGGGGGCCCTAGCGGGAGGCACAGATACGCAGTATTTT
many	TRBJ1-6	TRBV7-9	NA	CASSPLRVSSYNSPLHF	TGTGCCAGCAGCCCCTTAAGGGTCAGCTCCTATAATTCACCCCTCCACTTT
few	TRBJ2-7	TRBV5-5	NA	CASSLAGKGAYEQYF	TGTGCCAGCAGCTTGGCCGGGAAAGGCGCCTACGAGCAGTACTTC
many	TRBJ2-7	TRBV5-6	NA	CASSLDPEGSYEQYF	TGTGCCAGCAGCTTGGACCCTGAGGGGAGCTACGAGCAGTACTTC
many	TRBJ2-7	TRBV9	TRBD1	CASSLAGTGLLQQYF	TGTGCCAGCAGCCTCGCCGGGACAGGCCTCCTACAGCAGTACTTC
few	TRBJ2-1	TRBV11-1	TRBD2	CASSPLRGEREPYNEQFF	TGTGCCAGCAGCCCCCTGCGTGGGGAGCGGGAGCCCTACAATGAGCAGTTCTTC
many	TRBJ2-2	TRBV28	TRBD1	CASSLPGTGGLNTGELFF	TGTGCCAGCAGTTTACCCGGGACAGGGGGGCTGAACACCGGGGAGCTGTTTTTT
NA	TRBJ1-5	TRBV12-3/TRBV12-4	NA	CASSSRGQRQPQHF	TGTGCCAGCAGTTCCCGAGGACAGAGACAGCCCCAGCATTTT
many	TRBJ1-1	TRBV5-1	NA	CASSLGCSGLNTEAFF	TGCGCCAGCAGCTTGGGTTGTTCGGGACTAAACACTGAAGCTTTCTTT
NA	TRBJ1-5	TRBV20-1	TRBD1	CSASFTGEHNQPQHF	TGCAGTGCTTCATTTACAGGGGAACACAATCAGCCCCAGCATTTT
many	TRBJ1-1	TRBV6-5	NA	CASRVFSGAEAFF	TGTGCCAGCAGAGTATTCTCCGGGGCTGAAGCTTTCTTT
few	TRBJ1-6	TRBV10-3	TRBD1	CAISEATGGGSPLHF	TGTGCCATCAGTGAGGCCACAGGGGGGGGTTCACCCCTCCACTTT
many	TRBJ2-3	TRBV5-1	TRBD2	CASRPEASGSTQYF	TGCGCCAGCAGACCCGAGGCTAGCGGGAGCACGCAGTATTTT
NA	TRBJ2-3	TRBV20-1	TRBD2	CSAREKREQGDTQYF	TGCAGTGCTAGAGAGAAGCGGGAGCAGGGAGATACGCAGTATTTT
few	TRBJ2-1	TRBV4-3	TRBD2	CASSDRTSGGGSYNEQFF	TGCGCCAGCAGCGATCGGACTAGCGGCGGGGGATCCTACAATGAGCAGTTCTTC
many	TRBJ2-7	TRBV5-1	TRBD2	CASSFSGRASEQYF	TGCGCCAGCAGCTTTAGCGGGAGGGCCTCCGAGCAGTACTTC
NA	TRBJ2-7	TRBV12-3/TRBV12-4	NA	CASRPAGRVTYEQYF	TGTGCCAGCAGGCCTGCGGGACGGGTTACCTACGAGCAGTACTTC
many	TRBJ2-7	TRBV29-1	NA	CSVRGGHYYEQYF	TGCAGCGTTAGGGGGGGACATTATTACGAGCAGTACTTC
many	TRBJ2-1	TRBV6-4	NA	CASSVGGHGGQQFF	TGTGCCAGCAGTGTGGGGGGGCATGGGGGTCAGCAGTTCTTC
many	TRBJ2-3	TRBV11-3	NA	CASSLAGGPGDTQYF	TGTGCCAGCAGCTTAGCTGGGGGGCCGGGAGATACGCAGTATTTT
NA	TRBJ2-1	TRBV4-3	TRBD2	CASSHYIPLREVPYNEQFF	TGCGCCAGCAGCCACTATATCCCTTTACGGGAGGTGCCCTACAATGAGCAGTTCTTC
many	TRBJ2-1	TRBV12-3/TRBV12-4	TRBD2	CASSPSTSVSNNEQFF	TGTGCCAGCAGTCCATCTACTAGCGTCTCAAACAATGAGCAGTTCTTC
NA	TRBJ2-7	TRBV6-2/TRBV6-3	NA	CASSYSLRQDSYEQYF	TGTGCCAGCAGTTACTCGTTAAGACAGGACTCCTACGAGCAGTACTTC
NA	TRBJ2-2	TRBV7-8	TRBD2	CAISGGLSNTGELFF	TGTGCCATTAGCGGGGGACTATCGAACACCGGGGAGCTGTTTTTT
many	TRBJ2-3	TRBV20-1	TRBD2	CSAPSREGTDTQYF	TGCAGTGCTCCGTCGCGGGAGGGAACAGATACGCAGTATTTT